The 24 T cell receptor beta chains listed next were all sequenced from one sample in a study of Ad26.COV2.S vaccination and SARS-CoV-2 variants. The method was immunoSEQ multiplex PCR; TCRdb's version includes in-frame clones alone and lacks a portion of them. In the table there are a few hundred thousand clones, roughly 80% of which are singletons. Treatment specified: 15 to 20 received Ad26.COV2.S at low or high dose, single or two shots; roughly five received placebo; per-sample allocation not given. Collection of the samples took place on day 63 after the first injection of vaccine or placebo. This sample comprised peripheral blood, obtained in a trial of Ad26.COV2.S vaccine versus placebo. The receptors here all came from a person aged 18-60 years who received the Ad26.COV2.S COVID-19 vaccine or a placebo.

V is TRBV18 and J is TRBJ2-2, with 9 nucleotides matching TRBD2. In germline, CDR1 is KGHSH, CDR2 LQKENI. V lost 3 bases and J lost 0; bases outside the gene matches: 5. The CDR3 totals 17 residues. The CDR3 loop is CASSPQGLATNTGELFF. CDR3 nucleotide sequence: TGTGCCAGCTCACCCCAAGGACTAGCGACGAACACCGGGGAGCTGTTTTTT.

The chain recombines TRBV19 with TRBJ1-1; D is possibly TRBD1 (5 bases). The germline gives CDR1 LNHDA, CDR2 SQIVND (reference sequence). V was pared by 3 bases and J by 1 base, with 9 bases between. There are 14 residues in the CDR3. DNA for the CDR3: TGTGCCAGTAGTATGGGTGGGGGGAACACTGAAGCTTTCTTT. Residues: CASSMGGGNTEAFF.

In DNA form, the CDR3 reads TGTGCCAGCTCACCACCCGCGCGGGGGGACACAGATACGCAGTATTTT. It codes for CASSPPARGDTDTQYF. V gene TRBV18 combines with J gene TRBJ2-3; TRBD2 matches 8 bases. The CDR3 contains 16 residues. The V segment lost 0 bases and the J segment 2 bases; nucleotides outside the gene matches: 4. The germline CDR1 and CDR2 sequences are KGHSH and LQKENI.

This chain connects TRBV7-9 to TRBJ1-1, with D possibly matching TRBD1 (6 bases). Between the trimmed V and J ends, which lost 5 bases and 6 bases, there was a span of 22 bases. The CDR3 has 16 residues. In germline, CDR1 is SEHNR, CDR2 FQNEAQ (reference sequence). The CDR3, as DNA: TGTGCCAGCAGCATAACCGGGACATATTTCCTCGCTGAAGCTTTCTTT. This codes for CASSITGTYFLAEAFF.

V gene TRBV13 combines with J gene TRBJ2-7; perhaps D is TRBD1 or TRBD2 (5 bases each). V was clipped by 5 bases and J by 0 bases, with 11 bases between them. CDR1 and CDR2 from the germline V gene are PRHDT and FYEKMQ (reference sequence). CDR3 length: 14 amino acids. The CDR3, as DNA: TGTGCCAGCAGCCCCGGGACCGTCTCCTACGAGCAGTACTTC. It yields the protein CASSPGTVSYEQYF.

CDR3 in amino acids: CASSESRDRLLYSNQPQHF. DNA for the CDR3: TGTGCCAGCAGTGAAAGCAGGGACAGGCTCCTTTATAGCAATCAGCCCCAGCATTTT. This chain connects TRBV6-1 to TRBJ1-5; TRBD1 agrees at 8 bases. Germline assignment: CDR1 MNHNS and CDR2 SASEGT. The CDR3 covers 19 residues. Trimming at V came to 2 bases and at J to 0 bases, leaving 12 bases not matched to a gene.

The gene calls are TRBV21-1 and TRBJ1-1; TRBD1, the table's D call, was not compared with the DNA. TRBV21-1 is an annotated pseudogene. CDR3 size: 16 residues. The CDR3, as DNA: TGTGCCAGCAGCAAAGAGGCAGGACAGGGGCACTCTGAAGCTTTCTTT. Translating it yields CASSKEAGQGHSEAFF.

This clone was observed once. The chain joins TRBV19 to TRBJ1-2, with 9 positions matching TRBD1. The ends lost 3 bases at V and 4 bases at J; junction bases unmatched: 6. The CDR3 covers 15 residues. From germline, CDR1 is LNHDA and CDR2 SQIVND (reference sequence). The CDR3: CASSMSGQGTYGYTF. CDR3 bases: TGTGCCAGTAGTATGTCCGGACAGGGGACCTATGGCTACACCTTC.

This chain uses TRBV15 with TRBJ2-7; D is unclear. Germline V lookup: CDR1 LNHNV, CDR2 YYDKDF (reference sequence). V gave up 5 bases and J gave up 0 bases, with 11 bases separating them. This CDR3 contains 14 residues. CDR3 sequence (DNA): TGTGCCACCAGCCAGATCCGGGTCTCCTACGAGCAGTACTTC. Translation: CATSQIRVSYEQYF.

The chain employs TRBV7-2 and TRBJ1-3; TRBD1 might be the D (5 bases). V lost 2 bases, J lost 1 base, and 12 bases lay in between. This CDR3 has 16 amino acids. CDR1 SGHTA and CDR2 FQGNSA come from the germline V gene. The CDR3 DNA reads TGTGCCAGCAGCTTACCTTGGGGCCTTTCTGGAAACACCATATATTTT. Its translation is CASSLPWGLSGNTIYF.

V gene TRBV4-2 combines with J gene TRBJ2-1; 7 nucleotides line up with TRBD2. The ends lost 0 bases at V and 0 bases at J; junction bases unmatched: 8. The CDR3 extends over 18 amino acids. The germline gives CDR1 LGHNA, CDR2 YNFKEQ. CDR3 nucleotides: TGTGCCAGCAGCCAAGATGGTAGCGGGCGTTACTCCTACAATGAGCAGTTCTTC. Translating it yields CASSQDGSGRYSYNEQFF.

V and J are TRBV4-1 and TRBJ1-1; no reliable D call. Trimming pared 4 bases from V and 3 bases from J, leaving 18 bases between. CDR3 size: 16 residues. Per germline, CDR1 MGHRA and CDR2 YSYEKL. The CDR3 DNA is TGCGCCAGCAGCCCCGAACCCGACACCTCGTACACTGAAGCTTTCTTT. The encoded protein is CASSPEPDTSYTEAFF.

The rearrangement uses TRBV28 and TRBJ1-2; D is uncertain. Germline CDR1 reads MDHEN; CDR2 reads SYDVKM. The CDR3 has 14 amino acids. The V end lost 3 bases, the J end lost 8 bases, and 16 bases lay between the germline ends. The CDR3 bases are TGTGCCAGCAGTTTCCTAGGCTTCAACGGAGGCTACACCTTC. It yields the protein CASSFLGFNGGYTF.

Turning to this clone: This CDR3 is also generated by other DNA sequences in the sample. The V and J genes are TRBV11-3 and TRBJ2-6, with a tentative D call TRBD1 (5 bases). The CDR3 covers 14 residues. Between the trimmed V and J ends, which lost 5 bases and 4 bases, there was a span of 9 bases. CDR1 is SGHNT and CDR2 is YENEEA in the germline V gene. As DNA, the CDR3 is TGTGCCAGCAGCCAAGGGGCCGGGGCCAACGTCCTGACTTTC. Encoded protein: CASSQGAGANVLTF.

CDR3 nucleotides: TGTGCCAGCAGCCCAACTAGCAAAGGGGCCGGGGAGCTGTTTTTT. It codes for CASSPTSKGAGELFF. The rearrangement links TRBV7-9 to TRBJ2-2, with a weak D call TRBD2 (6 bases). Looked up from germline, CDR1 is SEHNR and CDR2 is FQNEAQ (reference sequence). The V end lost 5 bases, the J end lost 6 bases, and 16 bases lay between the germline ends. This CDR3 contains 15 residues.

This clone was detected only a few times. The chain combines TRBV27 with TRBJ1-4; 7 bases align to TRBD1. CDR3 length equals 13 residues. Germline CDR1 is MNHEY and CDR2 is SMNVEV (reference sequence). The V and J ends lost 10 bases and 4 bases, in that order; junction bases with no gene match: 6. CDR3 loop: CATRQGFNEKLFF. The CDR3 DNA reads as TGTGCCACTCGACAGGGATTTAATGAAAAACTGTTTTTT.

V and J are TRBV30 and TRBJ2-7; D uncertain. Trimming shortened V by 5 bases and J by 3 bases, and 14 bases separated the two germline ends. There are 13 residues in the CDR3. The germline CDR1 and CDR2 sequences are GTSNPN and SVGIG (reference sequence). CDR3 in amino acids: CAWSTRNLYEQYF. The CDR3 DNA follows: TGTGCCTGGTCGACCCGAAACCTCTACGAGCAGTACTTC.

This chain joins TRBV7-6 and TRBJ2-3; TRBD2 agrees at 8 bases. V trimming: 10 bases; J trimming: 4 bases; junction bases outside the gene matches: 10. This CDR3 is 14 amino acids long. The germline V gene has CDR1 SGHVS and CDR2 FNYEAQ. In DNA form, the CDR3 reads TGTGCCAACTCCGGGCGGGAGGAGGCAGATACGCAGTATTTT. Its protein is CANSGREEADTQYF.

In its sample, this clone was seen many times. The V call is TRBV7-3, the J call TRBJ1-1; D is possibly TRBD1 (6 bases). Germline CDR1 is SGHTA and CDR2 is FQGTGA. Trimming pared 5 bases from V and 11 bases from J, leaving 18 bases between. The CDR3 is 13 amino acids. The CDR3 protein is CASSPQGGQRAFF. The DNA for the CDR3 is TGTGCCAGCAGCCCCCAAGGGGGTCAACGTGCTTTCTTT.

The chain links TRBV4-2 to TRBJ1-3; perhaps TRBD1 as D (6 bases). CDR1 is LGHNA, CDR2 YNFKEQ, per germline. V was trimmed by 1 base and J by 2 bases, leaving 9 bases between them. The CDR3 is 15 residues long. CDR3 coding DNA: TGTGCCAGCAGCCAAGGCACAGGGCCTGGAAACACCATATATTTT. As protein: CASSQGTGPGNTIYF.

The sample holds a few counts of this clone. V usage is TRBV4-3 and J usage is TRBJ1-1, with D unclear. The V end lost 2 bases, the J end lost 0 bases, and 10 bases lay between the germline ends. Per the germline V gene, CDR1 is LGHNA and CDR2 is YSLEER. This CDR3 is built from 15 residues. The CDR3, as DNA: TGCGCCAGCAGCCAACGGACGGGTATGAACACTGAAGCTTTCTTT. Protein product: CASSQRTGMNTEAFF.

The chain recombines TRBV7-3 with TRBJ2-3; TRBD2 matches at 8 bases. CDR1 SGHTA and CDR2 FQGTGA come from the germline V gene. The V and J ends lost 1 base and 2 bases, in that order; junction bases with no gene match: 2. This CDR3 comprises 15 residues. The DNA of the CDR3 is TGTGCCAGCAGCTTAAGGCGGGAGGACACAGATACGCAGTATTTT. Protein sequence: CASSLRREDTDTQYF.

This chain links TRBV6-5 with TRBJ1-5; D is undetermined. The germline V gene has CDR1 MNHEY and CDR2 SVGAGI. V was trimmed by 7 bases and J by 2 bases, leaving 3 bases between them. CDR3 length: 11 amino acids. CDR3 protein: CASKGNQPQHF. The CDR3, as DNA: TGTGCCAGCAAGGGCAATCAGCCCCAGCATTTT.

The J gene is TRBJ1-1, the V gene TRBV11-2; D possibly corresponds to TRBD1 (5 bases). The length of the CDR3 is 16 residues. Germline V gene data show CDR1 as SGHAT and CDR2 as FQNNGV. Trimming removed 2 bases at V and 4 bases at J, with 17 bases between. The DNA of the CDR3 is TGTGCCAGCAGCTTAACTCTACGGGGCCGGGTCACTGAAGCTTTCTTT. Its translation is CASSLTLRGRVTEAFF.